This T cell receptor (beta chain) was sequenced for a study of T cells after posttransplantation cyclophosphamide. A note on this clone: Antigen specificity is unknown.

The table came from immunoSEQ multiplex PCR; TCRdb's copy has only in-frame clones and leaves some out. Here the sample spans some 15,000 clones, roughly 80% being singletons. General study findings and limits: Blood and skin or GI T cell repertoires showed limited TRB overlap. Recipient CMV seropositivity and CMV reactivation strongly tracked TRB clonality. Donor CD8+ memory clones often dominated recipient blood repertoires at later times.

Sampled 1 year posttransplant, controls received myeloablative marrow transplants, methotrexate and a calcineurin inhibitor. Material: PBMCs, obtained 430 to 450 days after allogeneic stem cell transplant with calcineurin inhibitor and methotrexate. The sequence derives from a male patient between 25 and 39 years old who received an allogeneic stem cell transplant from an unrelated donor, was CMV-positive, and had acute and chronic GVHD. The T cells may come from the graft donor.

CDR3 in amino acids: CASSLSGTSSKTQYF. The CDR3, as DNA: TGTGCCAGCAGCCTCTCCGGGACTAGCTCGAAGACCCAGTACTTC. The chain carries TRBV6-5 and TRBJ2-5; 9 bases are shared with TRBD2. CDR3 size: 15 residues. Looked up from germline, CDR1 is MNHEY and CDR2 is SVGAGI. With 6 bases clipped from V and 6 bases from J, the junction kept 11 bases outside the gene matches.